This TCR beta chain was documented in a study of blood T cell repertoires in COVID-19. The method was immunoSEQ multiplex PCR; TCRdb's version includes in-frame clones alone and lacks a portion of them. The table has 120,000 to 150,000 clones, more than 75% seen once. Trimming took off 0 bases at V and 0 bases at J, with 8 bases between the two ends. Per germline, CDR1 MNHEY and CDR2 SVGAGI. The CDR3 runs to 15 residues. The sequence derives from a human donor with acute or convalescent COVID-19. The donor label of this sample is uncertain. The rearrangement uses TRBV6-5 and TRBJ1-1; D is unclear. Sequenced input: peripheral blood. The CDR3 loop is CASSYSGRMNTEAFF. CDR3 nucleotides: TGTGCCAGCAGTTACTCGGGCAGAATGAACACTGAAGCTTTCTTT.